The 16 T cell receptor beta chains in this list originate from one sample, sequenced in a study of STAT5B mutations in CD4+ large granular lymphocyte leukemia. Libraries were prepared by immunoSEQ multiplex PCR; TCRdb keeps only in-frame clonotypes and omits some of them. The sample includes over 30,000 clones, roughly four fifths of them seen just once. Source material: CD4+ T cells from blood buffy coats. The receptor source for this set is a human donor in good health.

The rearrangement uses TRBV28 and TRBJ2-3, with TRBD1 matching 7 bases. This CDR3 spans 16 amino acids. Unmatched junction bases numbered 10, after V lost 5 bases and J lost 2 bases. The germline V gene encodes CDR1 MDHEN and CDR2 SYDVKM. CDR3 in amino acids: CASSPTTGWTTDTQYF. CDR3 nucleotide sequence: TGTGCCAGCAGTCCAACGACAGGGTGGACCACAGATACGCAGTATTTT.

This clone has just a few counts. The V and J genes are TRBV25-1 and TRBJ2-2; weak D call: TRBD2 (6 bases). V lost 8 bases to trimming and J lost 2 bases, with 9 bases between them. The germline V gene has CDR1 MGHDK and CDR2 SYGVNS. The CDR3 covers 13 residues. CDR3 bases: TGTGCCAGCGGCGGGGCCAACACCGGGGAGCTGTTTTTT. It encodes CASGGANTGELFF.

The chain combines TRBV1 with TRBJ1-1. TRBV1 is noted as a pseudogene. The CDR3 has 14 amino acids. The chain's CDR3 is CTSSSTGLNTEAFF. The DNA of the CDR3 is TGCACCAGCAGTTCGACGGGGCTTAACACTGAAGCTTTCTTT.

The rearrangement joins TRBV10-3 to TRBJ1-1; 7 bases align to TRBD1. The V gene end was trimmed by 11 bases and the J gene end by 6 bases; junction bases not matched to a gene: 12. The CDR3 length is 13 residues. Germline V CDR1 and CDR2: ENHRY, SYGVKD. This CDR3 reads CAAPPTTGAEAFF. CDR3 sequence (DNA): TGTGCCGCCCCCCCCACAACAGGGGCTGAAGCTTTCTTT.

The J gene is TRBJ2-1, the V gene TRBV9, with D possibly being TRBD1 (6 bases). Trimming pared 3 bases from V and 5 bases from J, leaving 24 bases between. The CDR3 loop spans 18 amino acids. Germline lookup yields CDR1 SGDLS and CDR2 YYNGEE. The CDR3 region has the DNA TGTGCCAGCAGCGAGGGGGTGCGAGTGAGGGCAGAAGACAATGAGCAGTTCTTC. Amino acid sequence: CASSEGVRVRAEDNEQFF.

The CDR3 bases are TGTGCCAGCAGCTCCACGACAGGCTATAATGAAAAACTGTTTTTT. As protein: CASSSTTGYNEKLFF. The chain recombines TRBV28 with TRBJ1-4, with D tentatively TRBD1 (6 bases). Between the trimmed V and J ends, which lost 6 bases and 4 bases, there was a span of 15 bases. Germline V lookup: CDR1 MDHEN, CDR2 SYDVKM. The CDR3 has 15 residues.

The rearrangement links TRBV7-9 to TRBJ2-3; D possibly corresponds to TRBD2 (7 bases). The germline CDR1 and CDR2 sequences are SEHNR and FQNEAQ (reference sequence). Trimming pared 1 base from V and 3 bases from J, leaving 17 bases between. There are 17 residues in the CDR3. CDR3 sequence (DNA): TGTGCCAGCAGCTTAGGCGCACTAGCGAGGGGGACAGATACGCAGTATTTT. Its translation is CASSLGALARGTDTQYF. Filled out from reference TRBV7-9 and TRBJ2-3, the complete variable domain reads DTGVSQNPRHKITKRGQNVTFRCDPISEHNRLYWYRQTLGQGPEFLTYFQNEAQLEKSRLLSDRFSAERPKGSFSTLEIQRTEQGDSAMYLCASSLGALARGTDTQYFGPGTRLTVL.

CDR3 region: CASRGRTSGANEQFF. As DNA, the CDR3 is TGTGCCAGCAGGGGGAGGACTAGCGGGGCCAATGAGCAGTTCTTC. V and J are TRBV6-5 and TRBJ2-1, with 12 bases aligning to TRBD2. Trimming removed 6 bases from V and 6 bases from J; junction bases left unmatched: 6. The CDR3 sequence is 15 residues long. Germline V gene sequence: CDR1 MNHEY, CDR2 SVGAGI.

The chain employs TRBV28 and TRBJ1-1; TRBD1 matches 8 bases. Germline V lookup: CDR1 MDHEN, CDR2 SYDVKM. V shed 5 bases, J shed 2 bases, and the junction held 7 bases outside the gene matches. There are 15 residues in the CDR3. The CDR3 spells CASSQAGTGNTEAFF. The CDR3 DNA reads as TGTGCCAGCAGTCAAGCTGGGACAGGAAACACTGAAGCTTTCTTT. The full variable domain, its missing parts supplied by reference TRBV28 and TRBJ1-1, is DVKVTQSSRYLVKRTGEKVFLECVQDMDHENMFWYRQDPGLGLRLIYFSYDVKMKEKGDIPEGYSVSREKKERFSLILESASTNQTSMYLCASSQAGTGNTEAFFGQGTRLTVV.

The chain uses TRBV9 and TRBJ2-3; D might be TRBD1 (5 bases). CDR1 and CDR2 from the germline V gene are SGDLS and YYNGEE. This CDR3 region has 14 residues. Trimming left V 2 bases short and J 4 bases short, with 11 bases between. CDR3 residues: CASSVMQGADTQYF. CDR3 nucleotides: TGTGCCAGCAGCGTCATGCAGGGCGCAGATACGCAGTATTTT.

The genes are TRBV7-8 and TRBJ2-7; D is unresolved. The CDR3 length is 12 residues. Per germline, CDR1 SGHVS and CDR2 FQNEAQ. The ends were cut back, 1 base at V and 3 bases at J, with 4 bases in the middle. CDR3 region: CASSLGVYEQYF. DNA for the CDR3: TGTGCCAGCAGCTTAGGGGTCTACGAGCAGTACTTC.

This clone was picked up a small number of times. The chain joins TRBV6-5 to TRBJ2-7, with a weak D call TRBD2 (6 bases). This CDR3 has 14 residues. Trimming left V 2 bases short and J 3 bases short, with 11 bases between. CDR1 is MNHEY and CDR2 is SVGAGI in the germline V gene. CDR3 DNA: TGTGCCAGCAGTTACCCCGGGGGAGACTACGAGCAGTACTTC. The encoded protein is CASSYPGGDYEQYF.

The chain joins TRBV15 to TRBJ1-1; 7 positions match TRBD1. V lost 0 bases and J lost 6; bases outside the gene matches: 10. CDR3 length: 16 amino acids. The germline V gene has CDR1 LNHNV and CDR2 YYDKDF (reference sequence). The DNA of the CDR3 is TGTGCCACCAGCAGAGATTTGGCAGGGGGGATTCCTGAAGCTTTCTTT. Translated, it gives CATSRDLAGGIPEAFF.

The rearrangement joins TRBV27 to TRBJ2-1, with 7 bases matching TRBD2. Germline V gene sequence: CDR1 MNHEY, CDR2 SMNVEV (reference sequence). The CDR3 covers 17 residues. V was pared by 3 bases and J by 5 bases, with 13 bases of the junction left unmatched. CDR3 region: CASSLRGLINGDNEQFF. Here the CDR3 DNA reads TGTGCCAGCAGTTTGAGGGGACTAATAAACGGGGACAATGAGCAGTTCTTC.

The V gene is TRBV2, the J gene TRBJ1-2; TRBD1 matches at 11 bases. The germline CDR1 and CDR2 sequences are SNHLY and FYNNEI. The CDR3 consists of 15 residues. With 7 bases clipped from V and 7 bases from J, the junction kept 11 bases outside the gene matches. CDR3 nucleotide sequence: TGTGCCAGCACCCCAAAAGGACAGGGGGCTGGTGGCTACACCTTC. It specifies CASTPKGQGAGGYTF.

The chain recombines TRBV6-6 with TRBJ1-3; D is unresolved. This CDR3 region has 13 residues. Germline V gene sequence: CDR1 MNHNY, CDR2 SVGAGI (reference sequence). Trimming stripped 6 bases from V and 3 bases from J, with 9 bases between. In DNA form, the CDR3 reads TGTGCCAGCAGCCTCTCTGGTGGAAACACCATATATTTT. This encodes CASSLSGGNTIYF.